The rows below give T cell receptor beta chains drawn from one sample of a study of cytomegalovirus exposure and HLA in healthy donors. TCRdb's table, derived via immunoSEQ multiplex PCR, lists solely in-frame clones and lacks some. The sample consists of around 180,000 clones, around 82% of them appearing once. The sequenced material came from PBMCs. The source is a man between 18 and 29 years old in good health and CMV-seronegative. Both conserved end residues are part of each CDR3. Each record gives: V gene, clone size, J gene, D gene, CDR3 DNA, CDR3 protein. D genes are given only for firm matches. Not every row has a clone size; where given, it reads once, few, many or a size class.

>TRBV5-4|-|TRBJ1-2|TRBD1
TGTGCCAGCATTGAGACAGGGTTAAGTGGCTACACCTTC
CASIETGLSGYTF
>TRBV14|-|TRBJ2-5|-
TGTGCCAGCAGCCAAGATGTTAAGTACTTC
CASSQDVKYF
>TRBV5-6|few|TRBJ1-1|TRBD1
TGTGCCAGCAGTCTCAGGGGGCGAGCTGAAGCTTTCTTT
CASSLRGRAEAFF
>TRBV7-9|-|TRBJ2-3|TRBD2
TGTGCCAGCAGCCTCGCCGGGACTAGATCAGATACGCAGTATTTT
CASSLAGTRSDTQYF
>TRBV9|-|TRBJ2-3|TRBD1
TGTGCCAGCAGCGTAACCGGGGAGACAGGGGTTGATACGCAGTATTTT
CASSVTGETGVDTQYF
>TRBV5-1|-|TRBJ1-1|TRBD1
TGCGCCAGCAGCTTGGAGACAGGGATGAACACTGAAGCTTTCTTT
CASSLETGMNTEAFF
>TRBV28|-|TRBJ2-1|-
TGTGCCAGCAGTGCGGGACAGTTGTACAATGAGCAGTTCTTC
CASSAGQLYNEQFF
>TRBV6-5|-|TRBJ1-2|-
TGTGCCAGCAGTTACCGCCCGGGGGGGGCGGGTGGCTACACCTTC
CASSYRPGGAGGYTF
>TRBV5-4|-|TRBJ2-1|-
TGTGCCAGCAGCTCCCCGGGTTCGAATTACAATGAGCAGTTCTTC
CASSSPGSNYNEQFF
>TRBV7-8|-|TRBJ1-1|TRBD1
TGTGCCAGCAGCTGGCGGGAGCAGGGGGCGAGGAACACTGAAGCTTTCTTT
CASSWREQGARNTEAFF
>TRBV5-1|-|TRBJ1-6|-
TGCGCCAGCAGCTTGGCCGGGGACATAGGAAATAGGCCCCTCCACTTT
CASSLAGDIGNRPLHF
>TRBV27|few|TRBJ2-1|-
TGTGCCAGCAGTGCCCACGGGAGGGGGCTGCTATACTACAATGAGCAGTTCTTC
CASSAHGRGLLYYNEQFF
>TRBV5-3|-|TRBJ1-2|TRBD1
TGTGCCAGAAGCCCGGGACAGGCGAACTATGGCTACACCTTC
CARSPGQANYGYTF
>TRBV2|-|TRBJ2-7|TRBD1
TGTGCCAGAGCTCCGGGACAGGGGGCCTACGAGCAGTACTTC
CARAPGQGAYEQYF
>TRBV19|-|TRBJ2-2|-
TGTGCCAGCCTGGACTGGAACACCGGGGAGCTGTTTTTT
CASLDWNTGELFF
>TRBV5-1|-|TRBJ2-7|-
TGCGCCAGCAGCTTCCACAAACAGGGCTCCGAGCAGTACTTC
CASSFHKQGSEQYF
>TRBV19|few|TRBJ1-5|-
TGTGCCAGTAGTATACAGGTTCGGAATAGCAATCAGCCCCAGCATTTT
CASSIQVRNSNQPQHF
>TRBV18|-|TRBJ1-4|-
TGTGCCAGCTCACCAGAGGGGGACGGTAATGAAAAACTGTTTTTT
CASSPEGDGNEKLFF
>TRBV5-1|-|TRBJ2-3|TRBD1
TGCGCCAGCAGCACCCCAGGGGGCTCAGATACGCAGTATTTT
CASSTPGGSDTQYF
>TRBV6-1|few|TRBJ2-7|TRBD2
TGTGCCAGTCTAGCGGGGGTTCGATACGAGCAGTACTTC
CASLAGVRYEQYF
>TRBV2|-|TRBJ1-3|TRBD1
TGTGCCAGCGGACGACAGGGTATCTCTGGAAACACCATATATTTT
CASGRQGISGNTIYF
>TRBV29-1|-|TRBJ2-7|-
TGCAGCGTGGGGATACAGGGTGCCCCCTACGAGCAGTACTTC
CSVGIQGAPYEQYF